Shown below are 32 T cell receptor beta chains from a single sample sequenced in a study of cytotoxic CD8 clonotypes in ibrutinib-treated CLL. Only in-frame clones appear in the TCRdb table, and some are missing; sequencing was by immunoSEQ multiplex PCR. The sample has some 150,000 clones, about 76% seen once. Here the sequenced sample was PBMCs, taken after 24 months of ibrutinib treatment. The receptors were sampled from a human donor with chronic lymphocytic leukemia.

This chain uses TRBV6-1 with TRBJ2-3; D is uncertain. The germline V gene encodes CDR1 MNHNS and CDR2 SASEGT. There are 13 residues in the CDR3. Trimming removed 6 bases at V and 5 bases at J, with 12 bases between. The CDR3 here is CASRPAPGDTQYF. The CDR3 nucleotides read TGTGCCAGCAGACCCGCCCCGGGAGATACGCAGTATTTT.

This clone has just one count. This chain uses TRBV28 with TRBJ2-7; D not certain. Germline V CDR1 and CDR2: MDHEN, SYDVKM. This CDR3 spans 16 amino acids. The V gene lost 6 bases and the J gene lost 2 bases, with 20 bases spanning the gap. CDR3 nucleotide sequence: TGTGCCAGCAGCCCCGGCTTTTGGGCTTCGCCCTACGAGCAGTACTTC. Translated, it gives CASSPGFWASPYEQYF.

This clone was observed once. The chain combines TRBV28 with TRBJ1-4; the D gene is possibly TRBD1 (5 bases). This CDR3 has 14 residues. Trimming pared 8 bases from V and 8 bases from J, leaving 18 bases between. CDR1 is MDHEN and CDR2 is SYDVKM in the germline V gene. CDR3 residues: CASYSGPGREKLFF. The CDR3 DNA is TGTGCCAGCTACTCAGGGCCCGGAAGGGAAAAACTGTTTTTT.

The rearrangement uses TRBV18 and TRBJ2-7, with 8 nucleotides matching TRBD2. This CDR3 comprises 15 residues. Germline CDR1 reads KGHSH; CDR2 reads LQKENI. The V gene end was trimmed by 3 bases and the J gene end by 2 bases; junction bases not matched to a gene: 6. CDR3: CASSPGTRGAYEQYF. The CDR3 region has the DNA TGTGCCAGCTCACCCGGGACTAGGGGAGCCTACGAGCAGTACTTC.

CDR3 nucleotides: TGTGCCAGCAGTGCCCTTGAGGATACGCAGTATTTT. Protein sequence: CASSALEDTQYF. V gene TRBV2 combines with J gene TRBJ2-3; no definite D call. Trimming removed 4 bases at V and 6 bases at J, with 8 bases between. Germline CDR1 reads SNHLY; CDR2 reads FYNNEI. The CDR3 is 12 amino acids.

This rearrangement joins TRBV7-9 to TRBJ2-5; the match to TRBD2 covers 11 bases. The germline V gene has CDR1 SEHNR and CDR2 FQNEAQ (reference sequence). The CDR3 is 16 amino acids. After removal of 4 bases from V and 5 bases from J, the junction contained 9 bases not matched to a gene. The CDR3 DNA is TGTGCCAGCAGCTCCCGCCCGCTAGCGGGAGGTGAGACCCAGTACTTC. Residues: CASSSRPLAGGETQYF.

V is TRBV19 and J is TRBJ2-3, with 9 bases matching TRBD1. The CDR3 spans 16 residues. Germline values: CDR1 LNHDA, CDR2 SQIVND (reference sequence). With 4 bases clipped from V and 6 bases from J, the junction kept 11 bases outside the gene matches. CDR3 sequence: CASSRPGQGSSDTQYF. The CDR3 coding sequence is TGTGCCAGTAGTAGGCCGGGACAGGGATCTTCGGATACGCAGTATTTT.

This sequence joins TRBV2 and TRBJ2-7; 10 bases map to TRBD1. Germline CDR1 reads SNHLY; CDR2 reads FYNNEI. The V segment lost 11 bases and the J segment 4 bases; nucleotides outside the gene matches: 5. The CDR3 covers 12 residues. The CDR3 loop is CAGRDRGYEQYF. Written as DNA, the CDR3 is TGTGCCGGCCGGGACAGGGGTTACGAGCAGTACTTC. Filled out from reference TRBV2 and TRBJ2-7, the complete variable domain reads EPEVTQTPSHQVTQMGQEVILRCVPISNHLYFYWYRQILGQKVEFLVSFYNNEISEKSEIFDDQFSVERPDGSNFTLKIRSTKLEDSAMYFCAGRDRGYEQYFGPGTRLTVT.

The chain combines TRBV6-5 with TRBJ2-1; 10 positions agree with TRBD2. V lost 0 bases to trimming and J lost 4 bases; unmatched junction nucleotides: 3. Germline V lookup: CDR1 MNHEY, CDR2 SVGAGI. The CDR3 totals 16 residues. CDR3 bases: TGTGCCAGCAGTTACTCCGGACTAGCGGATTACAATGAGCAGTTCTTC. Translated: CASSYSGLADYNEQFF.

V usage is TRBV18 and J usage is TRBJ2-1; D ambiguous. CDR1 and CDR2 (germline): KGHSH, LQKENI. Between the trimmed V and J ends, which lost 3 bases and 8 bases, there was a span of 2 bases. The CDR3 is 10 residues long. CDR3 protein: CASSPDEQFF. CDR3 DNA sequence: TGTGCCAGCTCACCGGATGAGCAGTTCTTC. Together with reference TRBV18 and TRBJ2-1, the CDR3 gives the full variable domain: NAGVMQNPRHLVRRRGQEARLRCSPMKGHSHVYWYRQLPEEGLKFMVYLQKENIIDESGMPKERFSAEFPKEGPSILRIQQVVRGDSAAYFCASSPDEQFFGPGTRLTVL.

The chain links TRBV7-3 to TRBJ2-1, with D uncertain. Germline CDR1 is SGHTA and CDR2 is FQGTGA. V was cut by 1 base and J by 6 bases, with 13 bases left in between. The CDR3 is made up of 15 amino acids. The CDR3 nucleotides are TGTGCCAGCAGCTTAAGACCCACCGCGGTCAATGAGCAGTTCTTC. Its protein is CASSLRPTAVNEQFF.

The chain combines TRBV28 with TRBJ1-1, with 9 bases matching TRBD1. In germline, CDR1 is MDHEN, CDR2 SYDVKM. This CDR3 is built from 15 residues. With 5 bases clipped from V and 1 base from J, the junction kept 5 bases outside the gene matches. The CDR3 DNA reads as TGTGCCAGCAGTCCCGGGGGACAGGGGAACACTGAAGCTTTCTTT. Protein product: CASSPGGQGNTEAFF. Based on the CDR3 plus reference TRBV28 and TRBJ1-1, the full variable domain is DVKVTQSSRYLVKRTGEKVFLECVQDMDHENMFWYRQDPGLGLRLIYFSYDVKMKEKGDIPEGYSVSREKKERFSLILESASTNQTSMYLCASSPGGQGNTEAFFGQGTRLTVV.

The chain carries TRBV18 and TRBJ2-7; possible D gene TRBD2, 6 bases. This CDR3 is built from 12 residues. The V end lost 3 bases, the J end lost 6 bases, and 9 bases lay between the germline ends. Germline CDR1 reads KGHSH; CDR2 reads LQKENI. CDR3 loop: CASSPPGGEQYF. The CDR3 DNA follows: TGTGCCAGCTCACCCCCCGGGGGCGAGCAGTACTTC.

In its sample, this clone was seen a few times. The chain employs TRBV28 and TRBJ1-2; 12 positions agree with TRBD1. The CDR3 is 15 amino acids. After removal of 6 bases from V and 6 bases from J, the junction contained 8 bases not matched to a gene. The V gene's germline CDR1 is MDHEN and CDR2 SYDVKM. CDR3 sequence (DNA): TGTGCCAGCAGCAGGGGCGGGACAGGGGGCCATGGCTACACCTTC. Amino acid sequence: CASSRGGTGGHGYTF.

The chain uses TRBV9 and TRBJ1-2; tentatively, D is TRBD1 (5 bases). V was cut by 0 bases and J by 2 bases, with 8 bases left in between. Germline-derived CDR1 and CDR2 are SGDLS and YYNGEE. This CDR3 comprises 14 residues. The CDR3 protein is CASSVGGTNYGYTF. The CDR3 DNA reads as TGTGCCAGCAGCGTAGGGGGCACCAACTATGGCTACACCTTC.

CDR3 DNA: TGCGCCAGCAGCCCCGGGACAGGGGGCGGGTATGGCTACACCTTC. Translation: CASSPGTGGGYGYTF. This sequence joins TRBV4-3 and TRBJ1-2; 12 bases fit TRBD1. CDR3 length: 15 amino acids. Losses at the gene ends were 4 bases for V and 5 bases for J; bases not matched to a gene: 5. CDR1 LGHNA and CDR2 YSLEER come from the germline V gene.

The chain is built from TRBV6-6 and TRBJ2-7; no reliable D call. The CDR3 runs 13 residues. Germline CDR1 reads MNHNY; CDR2 reads SVGAGI (reference sequence). V lost 0 bases to trimming and J lost 5 bases, with 8 bases between them. The CDR3 spells CASSYSLGNEQYF. The CDR3, as DNA: TGTGCCAGCAGTTACTCGTTGGGGAACGAGCAGTACTTC.

The sample holds one count of this clone. J is TRBJ1-6 and V is TRBV27; D perhaps matches TRBD1 (6 bases). Germline V gene sequence: CDR1 MNHEY, CDR2 SMNVEV (reference sequence). The length of the CDR3 is 16 residues. Trimming took off 5 bases at V and 2 bases at J, with 13 bases between the two ends. The DNA for the CDR3 is TGTGCCAGCAGTCACCGACAGGTCGCCTATAATTCACCCCTCCACTTT. Its translation is CASSHRQVAYNSPLHF.

This clone was seen more than once but under ten times. Its ends do not fully match the called genes, so a read error is possible. This chain uses TRBV7-2 with TRBJ2-7, with 8 bases lining up with TRBD1. The CDR3 covers 16 residues. The germline gives CDR1 SGHTA, CDR2 FQGNSA. CDR3 sequence (DNA): TGTGCCAGCAGCCCAGGGGGCGGACCGCCCGGGTACGGGCAGTACTTC. This gives the protein CASSPGGGPPGYGQYF.

This clone was detected only once. The rearrangement joins TRBV19 to TRBJ1-1; perhaps TRBD1 as D (6 bases). V was trimmed by 3 bases and J by 7 bases, leaving 15 bases between them. CDR3 length: 14 amino acids. From germline, CDR1 is LNHDA and CDR2 SQIVND (reference sequence). CDR3 bases: TGTGCCAGTAGTATCCCCCGGGACACGTATGAAGCTTTCTTT. It yields the protein CASSIPRDTYEAFF.

This clone was counted once. This chain links TRBV7-2 with TRBJ1-2; 9 bases are a match to TRBD1. The CDR3 has 16 residues. Germline V gives CDR1 SGHTA, CDR2 FQGNSA. J gave up 4 bases and V 2 bases, and 8 bases lay outside the gene matches. Written as DNA, the CDR3 is TGTGCCAGCAGCTTAAGGGGGGACAGGGTCCTCTATGGCTACACCTTC. It specifies CASSLRGDRVLYGYTF.

This chain connects TRBV19 to TRBJ2-7; TRBD1 matches at 8 bases. After removal of 6 bases from V and 0 bases from J, the junction contained 7 bases not matched to a gene. CDR3 length: 15 residues. Germline V CDR1 and CDR2: LNHDA, SQIVND (reference sequence). The chain's CDR3 is CASRLQGGASYEQYF. CDR3 bases: TGTGCCAGTAGGCTACAGGGGGGTGCCTCCTACGAGCAGTACTTC.

This clone was seen a handful of times. The rearrangement uses TRBV28 and TRBJ1-2; 7 bases map to TRBD1. The CDR3 length is 14 residues. Trimming took 5 bases from V and 4 from J; bases not matched to a gene: 7. Germline V lookup: CDR1 MDHEN, CDR2 SYDVKM. This chain's CDR3 is CASSLRGVVYGYTF. For the CDR3, the DNA is TGTGCCAGCAGTCTCAGGGGGGTAGTCTATGGCTACACCTTC.

V gene TRBV28 combines with J gene TRBJ1-1; 8 bases match TRBD1. The CDR3 totals 15 residues. With 6 bases clipped from V and 5 bases from J, the junction kept 11 bases outside the gene matches. From germline, CDR1 is MDHEN and CDR2 SYDVKM. In nucleotides, the CDR3 is TGTGCCAGCAGAGCCCAGGGGGCGCGGGGTACTGAAGCTTTCTTT. Amino acid sequence: CASRAQGARGTEAFF. Based on the CDR3 plus reference TRBV28 and TRBJ1-1, the full variable domain is DVKVTQSSRYLVKRTGEKVFLECVQDMDHENMFWYRQDPGLGLRLIYFSYDVKMKEKGDIPEGYSVSREKKERFSLILESASTNQTSMYLCASRAQGARGTEAFFGQGTRLTVV.

This chain joins TRBV6-9 and TRBJ2-5; D gene uncertain. Trimming left V 6 bases short and J 4 bases short, with 3 bases between. The CDR3 runs to 10 residues. Looked up from germline, CDR1 is MNHGY and CDR2 is SVAAGI. Here the CDR3 DNA reads TGTGCCAGCAGCCCAGAGACCCAGTACTTC. Encoded protein: CASSPETQYF.

The CDR3 is CASRGRNTEAFF. The CDR3 nucleotides read TGTGCCAGCAGGGGACGGAACACTGAAGCTTTCTTT. V gene TRBV28 combines with J gene TRBJ1-1, with D possibly being TRBD1 (5 bases). The V and J ends lost 6 bases and 1 base respectively, with 6 bases between them. Germline V gene sequence: CDR1 MDHEN, CDR2 SYDVKM. This CDR3 spans 12 amino acids.

The chain recombines TRBV18 with TRBJ1-5; 7 nucleotides align to TRBD1. In germline, CDR1 is KGHSH, CDR2 LQKENI. Germline trimming cut 3 bases from V and 2 bases from J; bases unmatched to any gene: 7. The CDR3 consists of 16 residues. The CDR3 loop reads CASSPQGGSGNQPQHF. The CDR3 DNA reads as TGTGCCAGCTCACCCCAAGGGGGCTCCGGCAATCAGCCCCAGCATTTT.

The chain recombines TRBV2 with TRBJ2-7; 7 nucleotides line up with TRBD2. The CDR3 is made up of 13 amino acids. Germline trimming cut 10 bases from V and 2 bases from J; bases unmatched to any gene: 8. From germline, CDR1 is SNHLY and CDR2 FYNNEI. CDR3 nucleotides: TGTGCCACCCTTCCCCGGGGGGCCTACGAGCAGTACTTC. It specifies CATLPRGAYEQYF.

The genes are TRBV18 and TRBJ1-5; D gene uncertain. This CDR3 region has 16 residues. Germline loops: CDR1 KGHSH, CDR2 LQKENI. V was shortened by 2 bases and J by 6 bases, with 17 bases between the two germline ends. The CDR3 DNA is TGTGCCAGCTCACCAGGGCGCAGTTTGCTCGGTCAGCCCCAGCATTTT. This encodes CASSPGRSLLGQPQHF.

The chain has TRBV19 and TRBJ1-3; the D is unclear. The germline CDR1 and CDR2 sequences are LNHDA and SQIVND (reference sequence). CDR3 size: 14 residues. Trimming shortened V by 3 bases and J by 3 bases, and 9 bases separated the two germline ends. CDR3 in DNA: TGTGCCAGTAGTATCCGGGGTAGTGGAAACACCATATATTTT. Protein sequence: CASSIRGSGNTIYF.

The chain links TRBV6-5 to TRBJ1-1; D unclear. Trimming pared 2 bases from V and 1 base from J, leaving 5 bases between. The CDR3 consists of 13 residues. From germline, CDR1 is MNHEY and CDR2 SVGAGI. Here the CDR3 reads CASSYDGNTEAFF. CDR3 bases: TGTGCCAGCAGTTACGACGGGAACACTGAAGCTTTCTTT.

This chain links TRBV4-1 with TRBJ2-1, with TRBD1 as a possible D gene (6 bases). Between the trimmed V and J ends, which lost 0 bases and 8 bases, there was a span of 26 bases. CDR1 is MGHRA, CDR2 YSYEKL, per germline. This CDR3 is built from 19 residues. The CDR3 DNA reads as TGCGCCAGCAGCCAAGAGACGGGCAGGGGTCTAGGCGGTAACGATGAGCAGTTCTTC. It encodes CASSQETGRGLGGNDEQFF.